Following are 9 T cell receptor beta chains from one sample sequenced in a study of neurological immune-mediated disorders (dated by TCRdb to the late 2010s). Receptor libraries were prepared by 5' RACE. Sequencing relied on an Illumina HiSeq 2500. In TCRdb, the public reads were trimmed at Q25 with fastp and aligned with MiXCR, with productive beta chains retained. Records with the same CDR3 protein are collapsed into one entry carrying the most frequent genes and DNA. The sample contains more than 25,000 distinct CDR3 sequences, roughly 3.7% of them found a single time. The ten largest clonotypes hold about 23% of the sample. The sample consisted of CD4+ T cells from blood. These receptors all come from a woman aged 40 to 50 in good health.

This clonotype showed up many times. The V gene is TRBV20-1, the J gene TRBJ2-7, with unresolved D. The CDR3 contains 11 residues. Germline assignment: CDR1 DFQATT and CDR2 SNEGSKA (reference sequence). Trimming cost V 5 bases and J 2 bases, with 7 bases left between them. For the CDR3, the DNA is TGCAGTGCTTTCTCAACCTACGAGCAGTACTTC. Its translation is CSAFSTYEQYF.

The table lists this clonotype with many counts. The chain carries TRBV5-1 and TRBJ1-1; the D gene is possibly TRBD1 (5 bases). With 7 bases removed from V and 5 bases from J, the gap between germline ends came to 15 bases. There are 13 residues in the CDR3. Germline V gene data show CDR1 as SGHRS and CDR2 as YFSETQ. The CDR3 nucleotides are TGCGCCAGCCATTCGGGGGGTGCAACTGAAGCTTTCTTT. It yields the protein CASHSGGATEAFF.

There are many counts of this clonotype. The genes are TRBV6-5 and TRBJ1-6; weak D call: TRBD1 (6 bases). Trimming removed 6 bases at V and 2 bases at J, with 11 bases between. Germline CDR1 MNHEY, CDR2 SVGAGI. The CDR3 length is 15 residues. The CDR3 DNA is TGTGCCAGCAGCACAGGACAGACCTATAATTCACCCCTCCACTTT. Translation: CASSTGQTYNSPLHF.

The rearrangement joins TRBV7-2 to TRBJ1-2; weak D call: TRBD1 (6 bases). CDR1 is SGHTA and CDR2 is FQGNSA in the germline V gene. The CDR3 covers 16 residues. The V gene lost 5 bases and the J gene lost 1 base, with 17 bases spanning the gap. The CDR3 here is CASSLEVGGGNYGYTF. CDR3 nucleotides: TGTGCCAGCAGCCTAGAGGTCGGGGGCGGTAACTATGGCTACACCTTC.

This clonotype was seen ten or more times. The rearrangement joins TRBV4-1 to TRBJ1-2; D unclear. Trimming took 0 bases from V and 0 from J, leaving 8 bases between them. Germline V gene data show CDR1 as MGHRA and CDR2 as YSYEKL. There are 15 residues in the CDR3. CDR3 residues: CASSQERTPNYGYTF. The CDR3 DNA follows: TGCGCCAGCAGCCAAGAAAGGACCCCTAACTATGGCTACACCTTC.

This clonotype was seen repeatedly, ten times or more. The rearrangement uses TRBV19 and TRBJ2-5; the D is unclear. Trimming took 5 bases from V and 0 from J, leaving 13 bases between them. Germline CDR1 is LNHDA and CDR2 is SQIVND (reference sequence). This CDR3 contains 15 residues. The CDR3 here is CASSSHRRDQETQYF. CDR3 bases: TGTGCCAGTAGTTCACATCGACGGGACCAAGAGACCCAGTACTTC. The entire variable domain, with the rest obtained from reference TRBV19 and TRBJ2-5, is as follows: DGGITQSPKYLFRKEGQNVTLSCEQNLNHDAMYWYRQDPGQGLRLIYYSQIVNDFQKGDIAEGYSVSREKKESFPLTVTSAQKNPTAFYLCASSSHRRDQETQYFGPGTRLLVL.

This clonotype came up many times. The chain joins TRBV20-1 to TRBJ2-7; 7 nucleotides agree with TRBD1. From germline, CDR1 is DFQATT and CDR2 SNEGSKA (reference sequence). CDR3 length: 12 amino acids. With 6 bases clipped from V and 3 bases from J, the junction kept 5 bases outside the gene matches. This chain's CDR3 is CSAVSGGYEQYF. The CDR3 nucleotides are TGCAGTGCGGTTTCAGGGGGCTACGAGCAGTACTTC.

This clonotype was counted at least ten times. The DNA for the CDR3 is TGTGCCAGCAGCTTAGGGACCCAAGGGGTTTACGGCTATGGCTACACCTTC. As protein: CASSLGTQGVYGYGYTF. This chain links TRBV7-2 with TRBJ1-2, with a weak D call TRBD1 (5 bases). Germline CDR1 SGHTA, CDR2 FQGNSA. The CDR3 loop spans 17 amino acids. With 1 base removed from V and 4 bases from J, the gap between germline ends came to 19 bases.

This clonotype was seen at least ten times. The genes are TRBV20-1 and TRBJ2-6; D is unclear. The germline gives CDR1 DFQATT, CDR2 SNEGSKA (reference sequence). With 6 bases removed from V and 0 bases from J, the gap between germline ends came to 6 bases. This CDR3 comprises 13 residues. CDR3 residues: CSAARSGANVLTF. As DNA, the CDR3 is TGCAGTGCCGCCCGCTCTGGGGCCAACGTCCTGACTTTC.